A selection of T cell receptor beta chains follows, all from one sample in a study of cytomegalovirus exposure and HLA in healthy donors. Libraries were prepared by immunoSEQ multiplex PCR; TCRdb keeps only in-frame clonotypes and omits some of them. The sample contains 70,000 or so clones, just over 65% of which appear only once. Sequenced material: PBMCs. The receptor set was obtained from a woman aged 25 to 39 in good health and CMV-seronegative. The CDR3 runs from the conserved cysteine through the conserved F or W. The D gene is left open where the match is weak. Not every row has a clone size; where given, it reads once, few, many or a size class.

size,D,J,V,DNA,CDR3
.,.,TRBJ1-1,TRBV5-4,TGTGCCAGCAGCTTGGGCCAGCAGGAAACTGAAGCTTTCTTT,CASSLGQQETEAFF
.,.,TRBJ2-2,TRBV27,TGTGCCAGCAGTCCTCTCCGGGGCACCGGGGAGCTGTTTTTT,CASSPLRGTGELFF
.,TRBD1,TRBJ1-5,TRBV5-6,TGTGCCAGCAGCTTGTTCGGACAGGGGGACAGCAATCAGCCCCAGCATTTT,CASSLFGQGDSNQPQHF
.,.,TRBJ2-5,TRBV5-4,TGTGCCAGCAGCGGCGGTGGTACCGGGGAGACCCAGTACTTC,CASSGGGTGETQYF
.,.,TRBJ1-6,TRBV30,TGTGCCGGACCCGCGGGCAGTAGCTCCTATAATTCACCCCTCCACTTT,CAGPAGSSSYNSPLHF
.,.,TRBJ1-5,TRBV27,TGTGCCAGCAGGCCTCGGGGGAACGTCCCCCAGCCCCAGCATTTT,CASRPRGNVPQPQHF
.,TRBD1,TRBJ2-7,TRBV5-4,TGTGCCAGCAGCAGGACAGGGGATATGTACGAGCAGTACTTC,CASSRTGDMYEQYF
.,.,TRBJ1-1,TRBV7-6,TGTGCCAGCAGTCTGCAGGGGTTCGTGAACACTGAAGCTTTCTTT,CASSLQGFVNTEAFF
.,.,TRBJ2-5,TRBV4-1,TGCGCCAGCAGCCAAGATCGGGAGACCCAGTACTTC,CASSQDRETQYF
.,TRBD2,TRBJ2-5,TRBV7-2,TGTGCCAGCAGCTTAGTCCCGCGGGGGTTGAAGGAGACCCAGTACTTC,CASSLVPRGLKETQYF
.,.,TRBJ2-7,TRBV5-1,TGCGCCAGCAGCTTGGGTACAGGGACCTACGAGCAGTACTTC,CASSLGTGTYEQYF
.,TRBD2,TRBJ2-4,TRBV7-9,TGTGCCAGCAGCTTACTAGCGGGGGGGCCACTAGCCAAAAACATTCAGTACTTC,CASSLLAGGPLAKNIQYF
.,.,TRBJ1-6,TRBV5-4,TGTGCCAGCAGTTCTATGACAGCGAGCTCCTATAATTCACCCCTCCACTTT,CASSSMTASSYNSPLHF
.,.,TRBJ2-1,TRBV5-4,TGTGCCAGCAGCCCCCCCGGCGGGCCGGGTTACAATGAGCAGTTCTTC,CASSPPGGPGYNEQFF
.,.,TRBJ1-6,TRBV11-2,TGTGCCAGCAGCTTAGGGCCAGGCTCCTATAATTCACCCCTCCACTTT,CASSLGPGSYNSPLHF
.,TRBD1,TRBJ2-7,TRBV4-1,TGCGCCAGCAGCCAAGCTGGACAGGGCCTCTACGAGCAGTACTTC,CASSQAGQGLYEQYF
few,.,TRBJ1-6,TRBV27,TGTGTCAGCAGACCAGGGATCTCCTATAATTCACCCCTCCACTTT,CVSRPGISYNSPLHF
.,TRBD2,TRBJ2-7,TRBV7-2,TGTGCCAGCACCACTAGCGGGGGGGCCTACGAGCAGTACTTC,CASTTSGGAYEQYF
.,TRBD1,TRBJ1-2,TRBV19,TGTGCCAGTGCACAGGGGAGTGGCTACACCTTC,CASAQGSGYTF
.,TRBD1,TRBJ1-1,TRBV4-1,TGCGCCAGCAGCCCCGGACAGGGCGGTACTGAAGCTTTCTTT,CASSPGQGGTEAFF
.,.,TRBJ2-6,TRBV7-6,TGTGCCAGCAGCTTTGGGACACCCAGCTCTGGGGCCAACGTCCTGACTTTC,CASSFGTPSSGANVLTF
.,TRBD1,TRBJ2-7,TRBV11-2,TGTGCCAGCCGAGAAGAGACAGGGAACTCCTACGAGCAGTACTTC,CASREETGNSYEQYF
.,TRBD2,TRBJ2-3,TRBV7-7,TGTGCTAGCAGCCCTGGGCCGGCCAGCGGGAGGGATACGCAGTATTTT,CASSPGPASGRDTQYF
.,TRBD2,TRBJ2-3,TRBV6-1,TGTGCCAGCAGTGTCGGGCGGGGGTACACAGATACGCAGTATTTT,CASSVGRGYTDTQYF
.,TRBD2,TRBJ2-2,TRBV5-1,TGCGCCAGCAGCTTACGGACTAGCGGGGGGACCGGGGAGCTGTTTTTT,CASSLRTSGGTGELFF
.,TRBD2,TRBJ2-7,TRBV18,TGTGCCAGCTCACCATGGGGAGGGGCTACCTCCTACGAGCAGTACTTC,CASSPWGGATSYEQYF
.,.,TRBJ1-2,TRBV28,TGTGCCAGCAGTTTGGCGGCGGACTATGGCTACACCTTC,CASSLAADYGYTF
once,.,TRBJ1-2,TRBV7-2,TGTGCCAGCAGCTTAGGAGGGGGGGCGGGAGGCTACACCTTC,CASSLGGGAGGYTF
.,TRBD1,TRBJ2-7,TRBV2,TGTGCCAGCAGAGGGGACGCAGGGGGTATCTACGAGCAGTACTTC,CASRGDAGGIYEQYF
.,TRBD1,TRBJ1-6,TRBV25-1,TGTGCCAGCAGTGAATCGGGACAGGGCTATAATTCACCCCTCCACTTT,CASSESGQGYNSPLHF
few,.,TRBJ2-3,TRBV4-1,TGCGCCAGCAGCCAAGGATTGGGGGCCGCAGATACGCAGTATTTT,CASSQGLGAADTQYF
.,.,TRBJ1-2,TRBV18,TGTGCCAGCTCACCAAGTGATTCGCGGGGCTACACCTTC,CASSPSDSRGYTF
.,.,TRBJ2-3,TRBV29-1,TGCAGCGCTGTCCCCGGGGTCTCAGATACGCAGTATTTT,CSAVPGVSDTQYF
.,TRBD2,TRBJ2-7,TRBV10-1,TGCGCCAGCAGCTTCGGGACTAGCGCCTACGAGCAGTACTTC,CASSFGTSAYEQYF
.,.,TRBJ1-2,TRBV18,TGTGCCAGCTCACCTATGGGGGCTACTAACTATGGCTACACCTTC,CASSPMGATNYGYTF
.,TRBD1,TRBJ1-2,TRBV6-5,TGTGCCAGCAGTTACTCGGGACAGACTTATGGCTACACCTTC,CASSYSGQTYGYTF
.,TRBD1,TRBJ2-7,TRBV5-1,TGCGCCAGCAGCTCCGCCGGGACAGGGGGCTACGAGCAGTACTTC,CASSSAGTGGYEQYF
once,.,TRBJ2-7,TRBV5-4,TGTGCCAGCAGCTTGGAGCCACTCTCCTACGAGCAGTACTTC,CASSLEPLSYEQYF
once,.,TRBJ2-7,TRBV19,TGTGCCAGTAGTATAGTCTTGGGGGGACTGGGCGACGAGCAGTACTTC,CASSIVLGGLGDEQYF
few,.,TRBJ1-6,TRBV28,TGTGCCAGCAGTTACCCTCGGGGAGGAGGGTACTCACCCCTCCACTTT,CASSYPRGGGYSPLHF
few,TRBD1,TRBJ2-7,TRBV28,TGTGCCAGCAGGCGGGACAGGGATTCGGCCGCCTACGAGCAGTACTTC,CASRRDRDSAAYEQYF
.,.,TRBJ2-2,TRBV11-2,TGTGCCAGCAGAGGGACTACCGGGGAGCTGTTTTTT,CASRGTTGELFF
.,.,TRBJ2-2,TRBV5-4,TGTGCCGTTACCAGAGGGTTGACCGGGGAGCTGTTTTTT,CAVTRGLTGELFF
.,TRBD1,TRBJ1-4,TRBV11-2,TGTGCCAGCAGCTACCCCCTCGGGACAGGCAGTGAAAAACTGTTTTTT,CASSYPLGTGSEKLFF
.,.,TRBJ2-3,TRBV6-5,TGTGCCAGCAGTCCACGCCCGACAGCTGTTAGTACGCAGTATTTT,CASSPRPTAVSTQYF
.,.,TRBJ2-7,TRBV5-6,TGTGCCAGCAGCTTACCTCAGGGAAGTAGCGAGCAGTACTTC,CASSLPQGSSEQYF
few,.,TRBJ1-1,TRBV7-6,TGTGCCAGCAGCCCAGGAAGAAGTACTGAAGCTTTCTTT,CASSPGRSTEAFF
once,.,TRBJ2-5,TRBV14,TGTGCCAGCAGCCAGAAGGGGACAATAGAGACCCAGTACTTC,CASSQKGTIETQYF
once,TRBD2,TRBJ2-5,TRBV5-5,TGTGCCAGCAGCTTAGGGGTAGCGGGGGGTCAAGAGACCCAGTACTTC,CASSLGVAGGQETQYF
.,.,TRBJ1-5,TRBV6-6,TGTGCCAGCAGTACCGGGATGAGTGGGCCCCAGCATTTT,CASSTGMSGPQHF
.,TRBD2,TRBJ2-3,TRBV5-4,TGTGCCAGCAGCCCCGGGGGTAGCGGGGGGGGAAGCACAGATACGCAGTATTTT,CASSPGGSGGGSTDTQYF
.,TRBD2,TRBJ2-1,TRBV6-6,TGTGCCAGCACCCACGGGACTAGCGGGGGGGCATACGAGCAGTTCTTC,CASTHGTSGGAYEQFF
few,.,TRBJ2-7,TRBV5-1,TGCGCCAGCAGCGTAGAGGCGGGCGAGCAGTACTTC,CASSVEAGEQYF